The 7 T cell receptor beta chains below come from one sample, sequenced in a study of blood T cell repertoires in COVID-19. Method: immunoSEQ multiplex PCR; TCRdb's copy keeps in-frame clones and lacks some. Of 200,000 to 300,000 clones in the sample, about 79% are singletons; the top ten hold more than 8%. The sample was peripheral blood. The receptor set was obtained from an elderly woman with acute or convalescent COVID-19.

This sequence joins TRBV6-5 and TRBJ1-2; 9 nucleotides line up with TRBD1. The CDR3 is made up of 15 amino acids. V trimming: 5 bases; J trimming: 6 bases; junction bases outside the gene matches: 10. CDR1 is MNHEY and CDR2 is SVGAGI in the germline V gene. CDR3 protein: CASSTSGTGNHGYTF. The CDR3 coding sequence is TGTGCCAGCAGTACATCCGGGACAGGGAATCATGGCTACACCTTC.

The V gene is TRBV5-5, the J gene TRBJ2-2, with D hard to call. The ends were cut back, 0 bases at V and 2 bases at J, with 5 bases in the middle. The CDR3 totals 14 residues. CDR1 and CDR2 (germline): SGHKS, YYEKEE (reference sequence). CDR3 protein: CASSLGHNTGELFF. The CDR3 region has the DNA TGTGCCAGCAGCTTGGGGCACAACACCGGGGAGCTGTTTTTT. Full variable domain (missing parts from reference TRBV5-5 and TRBJ2-2): DAGVTQSPTHLIKTRGQQVTLRCSPISGHKSVSWYQQVLGQGPQFIFQYYEKEERGRGNFPDRFSARQFPNYSSELNVNALLLGDSALYLCASSLGHNTGELFFGEGSRLTVL.

The chain couples TRBV19 to TRBJ2-1, with D possibly being TRBD2 (6 bases). Germline CDR1 and CDR2: LNHDA and SQIVND (reference sequence). V shed 0 bases and J shed 9 bases, with 21 bases lying between them. The CDR3 sequence is 17 residues long. The CDR3 DNA is TGTGCCAGTAGTATAGACCAAGCCGGGACTTGGGTTGGTGAGCAGTTCTTC. It specifies CASSIDQAGTWVGEQFF.

This clone has only one observation. This chain connects TRBV2 to TRBJ2-3; TRBD1 matches 7 bases. Germline CDR1 and CDR2: SNHLY and FYNNEI. V lost 6 bases, J lost 0 bases, and 9 bases stayed unmatched. There are 16 residues in the CDR3. The CDR3 protein is CASSAFEGASTDTQYF. The DNA for the CDR3 is TGTGCCAGCAGCGCCTTCGAGGGGGCCAGCACAGATACGCAGTATTTT.

The chain recombines TRBV28 with TRBJ2-1; 7 nucleotides agree with TRBD1. V lost 6 bases and J lost 6; bases outside the gene matches: 11. The length of the CDR3 is 15 residues. Looked up from germline, CDR1 is MDHEN and CDR2 is SYDVKM. CDR3 DNA sequence: TGTGCCAGCAGCCTGGGACAGTTGTTGGCCAATGAGCAGTTCTTC. This sequence encodes CASSLGQLLANEQFF.

This clone was recorded once. The chain couples TRBV6-1 to TRBJ2-7; TRBD1 agrees at 9 bases. Germline V lookup: CDR1 MNHNS, CDR2 SASEGT. This CDR3 spans 15 amino acids. V lost 3 bases, J lost 2 bases, and 5 bases stayed unmatched. The CDR3 reads CASSDGTGLPYEQYF. As DNA, the CDR3 is TGTGCCAGCAGTGACGGGACAGGGCTGCCCTACGAGCAGTACTTC.

This chain links TRBV5-5 with TRBJ2-2; perhaps TRBD1 as D (5 bases). Trimming left V 1 base short and J 4 bases short, with 20 bases between. This CDR3 region has 18 residues. Germline V gene sequence: CDR1 SGHKS, CDR2 YYEKEE (reference sequence). In DNA form, the CDR3 reads TGTGCCAGCAGCTTGTCGATTCTCCGGACAAGGGGCACCGGGGAGCTGTTTTTT. It codes for CASSLSILRTRGTGELFF. The whole variable domain, filled in from reference TRBV5-5 and TRBJ2-2, reads DAGVTQSPTHLIKTRGQQVTLRCSPISGHKSVSWYQQVLGQGPQFIFQYYEKEERGRGNFPDRFSARQFPNYSSELNVNALLLGDSALYLCASSLSILRTRGTGELFFGEGSRLTVL.